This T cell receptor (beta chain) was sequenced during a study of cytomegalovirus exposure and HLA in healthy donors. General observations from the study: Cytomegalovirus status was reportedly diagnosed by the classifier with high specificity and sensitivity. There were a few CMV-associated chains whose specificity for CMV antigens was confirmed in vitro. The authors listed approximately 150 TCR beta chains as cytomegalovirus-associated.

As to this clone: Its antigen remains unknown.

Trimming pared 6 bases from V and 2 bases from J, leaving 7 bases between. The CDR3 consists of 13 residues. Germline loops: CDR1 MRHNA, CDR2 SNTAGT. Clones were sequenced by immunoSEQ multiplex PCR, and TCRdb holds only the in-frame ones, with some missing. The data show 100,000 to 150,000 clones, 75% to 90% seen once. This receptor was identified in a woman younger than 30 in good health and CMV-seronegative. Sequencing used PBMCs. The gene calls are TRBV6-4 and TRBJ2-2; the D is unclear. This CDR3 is CASSESNTGELFF. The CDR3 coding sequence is TGTGCCAGCAGCGAGAGTAACACCGGGGAGCTGTTTTTT.